What follows is one T cell receptor (beta chain) and its context. This clone was picked up one time. Its specific antigen is unknown. Base qualities are not provided; no much larger clone lies one nucleotide away. TCR CDR3 regions were amplified from genomic DNA by multiplex PCR using the deep immunoSEQ assay. Genomic DNA extracted from each cell subset was distributed evenly over all wells of several immunoSEQ 96-well plates, and each plate served as one replicate. Each replicate PCR for sorted subsets received approximately 200 ng genomic DNA, equal to 28,000 or so T cell genomes. Purified libraries were quantified with a Qubit 3.0 fluorometer, sized on a Bioanalyzer 2100, and re-quantified with the KAPA Library Quantification kit. A separate single-read 150-cycle Illumina NextSeq 550 flow cell was used to sequence each immunoSEQ 96-well plate. Under the source paper's analysis protocol: Because the immunoSEQ output included only junctional sequences and no quality scores, the filtering could not be the same as the filtering used for full-length reads. Sequences were annotated with PyIR, a Python wrapper for IgBLAST v1.9, and V/J genes and CDR3 were assigned using IMGT germline references. Reads were filtered out if the reads had weak V/J assignments (E-value above 1e-6), no CDR3, stop codons, out-of-frame junctions, or ambiguous translated residues. A V3J clonotype was defined by an identical inferred V gene, J gene, and CDR3 amino acid sequence. The percentage overlap between two repertoires was calculated by dividing the number of shared unique clonotypes by the size of the smaller repertoire. Three approaches were used to assess repertoire richness: RTK rarefaction, the Chao1 estimator, and Recon v2.1 estimates of unobserved clonotypes. For all TCRbeta clonotypes obtained by the gDNA method from a few donors, generation probabilities were computed with OLGA. TCRdb obtained this table from immuneACCESS and retained in-frame rearrangements with V and J assigned. These tables miss some clones; where compared with another copy, unresolved V genes account for less than half of the shortfall, and the remainder is unexplained. V and J calls and clone size come straight from that table; D and trimming were deduced from the DNA. In all, the sample holds about 2,500,000 clones, and 90% to 95% of those were seen once. The top ten clonotypes cover around 0.14% of the sample.

This sample is drawn from a study of shared clonotypes between healthy human individuals (TCRdb year 2020). For context, the study as a whole: The cohort comprised two women and a few men aged 18 to 49 years. For each donor, three plates each were used for CD4 naive and CD4 memory, two plates were used for CD8 naive, and one plate was used for CD8 memory. To estimate repertoire size and how much clonotypes are shared between individuals, the study performed deep sequencing of blood TCR repertoires from about five healthy adults. Different laboratories and diverse techniques were used to prepare libraries and sequence TCR repertoires, to increase sequencing depth and limit assay-specific biases. Each donor's leukapheresis produced roughly between roughly 0.85 and 10 billion PBMCs.

Spanning cysteine to phenylalanine, the CDR3 consists of 17 amino acids. Just the 51-base CDR3 DNA is kept, in frame starting at base 1. Germline trimming amounts to 6 bases on V and 2 bases on J, with 12 as the count of junction bases outside the gene matches. Via the germline V gene, CDR1 is SNHLY and CDR2 FYNNEI. Healthy HIV-negative adults with no recently reported acute infections or vaccinations were included as donors. Every donor was a Caucasian adult living in Nashville, Tennessee, USA. Magnetic negative selection was used to enrich CD4+ T cells, after which naive cells were positively selected on CD45RA and the negative fraction became the memory subset. After blood collection by leukapheresis, PBMCs were isolated using Ficoll-Histopaque density gradient centrifugation and then cryopreserved in the vapor phase of liquid nitrogen. Analytical flow cytometry was used to check the purity and quantity of every magnetically sorted T cell population. Genomic DNA was isolated from each sorted fraction and quantified by UV absorbance on a Nanodrop 2000c.

General study outcomes and caveats: Larger estimated clonotype richness was generally found for naive subsets than for memory subsets. When a handful of donors were compared, the shared fraction of clonotypes was roughly 5% for naive CD4, 3.5% for naive CD8, more than 2% for memory CD4, and 0.35% to 0.5% for memory CD8. Because the study included only a small number of donors, the genetic and exposure-history diversity represented was limited. Based on pairwise subsampling, the degree of clonotype sharing among donors was expected to be affected by sequencing depth. Only blood was sampled, and tissue TCR repertoires likely differ from those in blood. Higher generation probabilities were observed for clonotypes shared by all four sorted-subset donors than for non-shared clonotypes. Incomplete sequencing was indicated by rarefaction of sorted-subset datasets, despite the large sequencing depth.

This clonotype originated in a man between 18 and 29 years old in good health. The chain employs TRBV2 and TRBJ2-1; the junction holds 8 bases that match TRBD2. The sample taken for sequencing was naive CD4+ T cells sorted from blood. In light of the paper, this sample's cell subset or site label describes: CD45RA+ positively selected. The DNA reads as follows: TGTGCCAGCAGAATCACTTTGGGACTAGGGCCCTACAATGAGCAGTTCTTC. Its product reads: CASRITLGLGPYNEQFF.